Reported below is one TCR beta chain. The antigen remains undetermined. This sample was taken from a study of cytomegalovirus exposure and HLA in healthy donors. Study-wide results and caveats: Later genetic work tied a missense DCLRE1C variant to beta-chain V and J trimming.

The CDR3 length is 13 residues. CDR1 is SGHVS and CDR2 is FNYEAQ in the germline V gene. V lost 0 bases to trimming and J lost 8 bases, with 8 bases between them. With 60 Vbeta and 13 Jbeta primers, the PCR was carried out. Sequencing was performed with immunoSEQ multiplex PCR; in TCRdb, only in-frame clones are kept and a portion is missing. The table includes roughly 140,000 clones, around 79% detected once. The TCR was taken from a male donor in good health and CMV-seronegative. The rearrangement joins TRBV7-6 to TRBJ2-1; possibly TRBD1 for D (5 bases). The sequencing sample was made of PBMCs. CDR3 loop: CASSLAGADEQFF. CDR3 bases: TGTGCCAGCAGCTTAGCAGGGGCGGATGAGCAGTTCTTC.